The following is a T cell receptor (beta chain) sequence with its context. PCR used 60 Vbeta primers and 13 Jbeta primers. Here immunoSEQ multiplex PCR was the method, and the copy in TCRdb shows in-frame clones only, minus some. This table holds around 150,000 clones, about three quarters found once. This CDR3 has 16 amino acids. The germline V gene has CDR1 SEHNR and CDR2 FQNEAQ (reference sequence). V dropped 5 bases and J dropped 6 bases, with 20 bases sitting between them. The entry originates in a study of cytomegalovirus exposure and HLA in healthy donors. The sample taken for sequencing was PBMCs. The chain links TRBV7-9 to TRBJ2-1, with D perhaps TRBD1 (6 bases). The origin of this receptor is a man aged 40-49 years in good health and CMV-seronegative. The DNA of the CDR3 is TGTGCCAGCAGCCCCTTGACAGGTCGAGGTCCCAATGAGCAGTTCTTC. Amino acid sequence: CASSPLTGRGPNEQFF.